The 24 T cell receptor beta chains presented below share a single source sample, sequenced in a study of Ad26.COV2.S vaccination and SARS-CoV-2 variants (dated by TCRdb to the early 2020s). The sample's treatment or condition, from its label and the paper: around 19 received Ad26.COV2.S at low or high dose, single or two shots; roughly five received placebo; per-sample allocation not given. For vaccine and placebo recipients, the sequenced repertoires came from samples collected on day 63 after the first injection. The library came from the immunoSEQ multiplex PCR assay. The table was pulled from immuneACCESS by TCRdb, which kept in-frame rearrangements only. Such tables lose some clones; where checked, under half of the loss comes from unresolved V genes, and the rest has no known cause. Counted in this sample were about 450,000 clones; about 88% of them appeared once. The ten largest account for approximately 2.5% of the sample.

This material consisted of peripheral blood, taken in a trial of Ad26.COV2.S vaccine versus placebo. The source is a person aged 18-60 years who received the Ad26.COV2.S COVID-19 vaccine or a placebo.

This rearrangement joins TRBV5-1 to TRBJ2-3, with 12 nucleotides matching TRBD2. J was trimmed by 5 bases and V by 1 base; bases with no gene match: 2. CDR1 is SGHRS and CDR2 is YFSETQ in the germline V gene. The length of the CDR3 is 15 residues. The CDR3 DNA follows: TGCGCCAGCAGCTTGATGGGACTAGCGGGAGATACGCAGTATTTT. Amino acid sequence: CASSLMGLAGDTQYF.

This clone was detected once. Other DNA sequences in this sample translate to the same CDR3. The CDR3 region has the DNA TGCGCCAGCAGCCTCAGGGGTAGCACAGATACGCAGTATTTT. Translating it yields CASSLRGSTDTQYF. The chain couples TRBV5-1 to TRBJ2-3, with a tentative D call TRBD1 (6 bases). V lost 4 bases, J lost 0 bases, and 9 bases lay in between. The CDR3 covers 14 residues. Germline V gene sequence: CDR1 SGHRS, CDR2 YFSETQ.

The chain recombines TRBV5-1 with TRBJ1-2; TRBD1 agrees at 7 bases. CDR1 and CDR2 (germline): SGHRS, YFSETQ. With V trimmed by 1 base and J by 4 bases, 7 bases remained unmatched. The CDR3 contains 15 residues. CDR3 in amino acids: CASSLRGRGSYGYTF. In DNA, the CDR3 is TGCGCCAGCAGCTTGAGGGGCAGGGGGAGCTATGGCTACACCTTC.

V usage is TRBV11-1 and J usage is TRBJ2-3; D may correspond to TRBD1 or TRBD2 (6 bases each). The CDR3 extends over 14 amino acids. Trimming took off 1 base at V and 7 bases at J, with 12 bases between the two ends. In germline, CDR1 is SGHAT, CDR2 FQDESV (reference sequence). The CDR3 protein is CASSLGGGPNTQYF. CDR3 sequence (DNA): TGTGCCAGCAGCTTAGGTGGGGGGCCAAATACGCAGTATTTT.

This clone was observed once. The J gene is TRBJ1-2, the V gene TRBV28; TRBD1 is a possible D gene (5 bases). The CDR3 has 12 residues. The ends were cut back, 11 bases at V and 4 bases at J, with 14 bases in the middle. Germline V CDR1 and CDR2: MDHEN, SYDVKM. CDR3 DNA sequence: TGTGCCTGCCACAGGTTTGGCTATGGCTACACCTTC. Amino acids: CACHRFGYGYTF.

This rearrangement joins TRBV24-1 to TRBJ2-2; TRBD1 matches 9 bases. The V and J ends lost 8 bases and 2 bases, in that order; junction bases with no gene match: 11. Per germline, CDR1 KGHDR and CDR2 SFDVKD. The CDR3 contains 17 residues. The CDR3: CATIRFEGQGNTGELFF. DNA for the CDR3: TGTGCCACCATCCGATTTGAGGGACAGGGAAACACCGGGGAGCTGTTTTTT.

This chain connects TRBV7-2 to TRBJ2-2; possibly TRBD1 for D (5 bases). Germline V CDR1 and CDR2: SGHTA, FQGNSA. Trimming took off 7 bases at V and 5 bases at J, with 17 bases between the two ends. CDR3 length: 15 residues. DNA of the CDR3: TGTGCCAGCACCTCATGGGATAGGGGAACCGGGGAGCTGTTTTTT. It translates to CASTSWDRGTGELFF.

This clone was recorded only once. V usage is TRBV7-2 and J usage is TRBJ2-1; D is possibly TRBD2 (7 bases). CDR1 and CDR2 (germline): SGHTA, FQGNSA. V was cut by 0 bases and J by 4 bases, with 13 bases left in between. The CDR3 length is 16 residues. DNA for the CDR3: TGTGCCAGCAGCTTAGCGGGGGGGCTTGGTTACAATGAGCAGTTCTTC. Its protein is CASSLAGGLGYNEQFF.

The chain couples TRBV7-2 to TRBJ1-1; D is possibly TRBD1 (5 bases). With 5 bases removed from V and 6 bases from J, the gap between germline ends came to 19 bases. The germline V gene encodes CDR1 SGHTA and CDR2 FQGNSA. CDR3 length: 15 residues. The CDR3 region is CASSPRTNRGSEAFF. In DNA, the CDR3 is TGTGCCAGCAGCCCACGGACAAACCGTGGGTCTGAAGCTTTCTTT.

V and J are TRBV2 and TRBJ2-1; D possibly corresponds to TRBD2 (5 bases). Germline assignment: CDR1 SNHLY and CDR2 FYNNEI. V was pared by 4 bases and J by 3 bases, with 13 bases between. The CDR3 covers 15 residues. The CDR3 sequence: CASSGDERIYNEQFF. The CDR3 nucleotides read TGTGCCAGCAGTGGTGACGAGCGGATCTACAATGAGCAGTTCTTC.

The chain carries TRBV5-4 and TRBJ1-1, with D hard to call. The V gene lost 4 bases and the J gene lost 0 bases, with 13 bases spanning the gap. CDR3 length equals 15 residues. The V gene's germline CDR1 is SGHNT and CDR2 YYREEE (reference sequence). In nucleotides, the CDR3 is TGTGCCAGCAGCCCCAACGGGCTACTGAACACTGAAGCTTTCTTT. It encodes CASSPNGLLNTEAFF. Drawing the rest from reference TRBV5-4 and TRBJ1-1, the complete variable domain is ETGVTQSPTHLIKTRGQQVTLRCSSQSGHNTVSWYQQALGQGPQFIFQYYREEENGRGNFPPRFSGLQFPNYSSELNVNALELDDSALYLCASSPNGLLNTEAFFGQGTRLTVV.

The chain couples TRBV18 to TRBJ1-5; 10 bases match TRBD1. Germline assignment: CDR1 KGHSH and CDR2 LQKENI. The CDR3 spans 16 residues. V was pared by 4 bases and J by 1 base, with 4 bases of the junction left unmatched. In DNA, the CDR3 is TGTGCCAGCTCACGCCGGGACAGGGGCAGCAATCAGCCCCAGCATTTT. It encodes CASSRRDRGSNQPQHF. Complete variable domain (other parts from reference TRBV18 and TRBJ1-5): NAGVMQNPRHLVRRRGQEARLRCSPMKGHSHVYWYRQLPEEGLKFMVYLQKENIIDESGMPKERFSAEFPKEGPSILRIQQVVRGDSAAYFCASSRRDRGSNQPQHFGDGTRLSIL.

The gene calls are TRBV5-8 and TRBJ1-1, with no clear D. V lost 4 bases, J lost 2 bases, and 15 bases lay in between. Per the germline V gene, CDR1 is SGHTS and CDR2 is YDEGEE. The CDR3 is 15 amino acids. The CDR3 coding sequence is TGTGCCAGCAGCGAACTGGGAGGAGACAACACTGAAGCTTTCTTT. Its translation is CASSELGGDNTEAFF.

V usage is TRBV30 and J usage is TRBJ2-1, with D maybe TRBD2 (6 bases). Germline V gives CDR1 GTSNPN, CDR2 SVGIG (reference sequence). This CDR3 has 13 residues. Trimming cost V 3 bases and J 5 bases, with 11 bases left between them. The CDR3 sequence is CAWSPLANNEQFF. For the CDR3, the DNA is TGTGCCTGGAGCCCCCTAGCGAACAATGAGCAGTTCTTC.

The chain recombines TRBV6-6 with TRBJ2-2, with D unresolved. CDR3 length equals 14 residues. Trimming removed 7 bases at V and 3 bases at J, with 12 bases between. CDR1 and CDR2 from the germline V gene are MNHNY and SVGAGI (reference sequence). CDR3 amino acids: CASTEVAYTGELFF. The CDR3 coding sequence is TGTGCCAGCACCGAAGTAGCTTACACCGGGGAGCTGTTTTTT.

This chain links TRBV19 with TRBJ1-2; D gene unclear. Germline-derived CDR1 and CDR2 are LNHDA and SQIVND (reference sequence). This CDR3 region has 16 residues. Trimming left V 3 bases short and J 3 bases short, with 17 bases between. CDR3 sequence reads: CASSIKAGALYYGYTF. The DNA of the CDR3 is TGTGCCAGTAGTATCAAGGCAGGAGCCCTTTACTATGGCTACACCTTC.

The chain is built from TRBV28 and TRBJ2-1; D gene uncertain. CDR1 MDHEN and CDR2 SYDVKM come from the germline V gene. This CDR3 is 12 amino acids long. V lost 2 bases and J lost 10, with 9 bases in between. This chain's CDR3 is CASSLRTGEQFF. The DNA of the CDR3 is TGTGCCAGCAGTTTAAGGACCGGGGAGCAGTTCTTC.

The CDR3 region has the DNA TGTGCCAGCAGTGAAGGGACAGGTAAAGGCAATCAGCCCCAGCATTTT. Residues: CASSEGTGKGNQPQHF. The chain is built from TRBV25-1 and TRBJ1-5; TRBD1 aligns across 8 bases. Germline V gene data show CDR1 as MGHDK and CDR2 as SYGVNS. The V segment lost 2 bases and the J segment 2 bases; nucleotides outside the gene matches: 5. This CDR3 spans 16 amino acids.

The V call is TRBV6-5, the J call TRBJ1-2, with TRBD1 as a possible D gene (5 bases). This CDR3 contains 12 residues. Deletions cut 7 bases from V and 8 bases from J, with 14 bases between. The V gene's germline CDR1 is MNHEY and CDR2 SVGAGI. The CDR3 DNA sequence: TGTGCCAGCACCGAACGGGGGACCGGCTACACCTTC. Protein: CASTERGTGYTF.

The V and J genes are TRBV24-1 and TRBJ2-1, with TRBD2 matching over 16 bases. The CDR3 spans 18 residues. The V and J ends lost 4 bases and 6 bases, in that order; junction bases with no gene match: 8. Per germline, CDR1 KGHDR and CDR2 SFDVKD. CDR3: CATSDTGTSGRASNEQFF. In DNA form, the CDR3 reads TGTGCCACCAGTGACACCGGGACTAGCGGGAGGGCCTCCAATGAGCAGTTCTTC.

CDR3 DNA: TGCGCCAGCAGCTTGGGACTAACAGGGGGCATCTACGAGCAGTACTTC. Protein sequence: CASSLGLTGGIYEQYF. J is TRBJ2-7 and V is TRBV5-1; 9 positions agree with TRBD1. CDR1 is SGHRS, CDR2 YFSETQ, per germline. The CDR3 loop spans 16 amino acids. V shed 0 bases, J shed 3 bases, and the junction held 7 bases outside the gene matches. Full variable domain (missing parts from reference TRBV5-1 and TRBJ2-7): KAGVTQTPRYLIKTRGQQVTLSCSPISGHRSVSWYQQTPGQGLQFLFEYFSETQRNKGNFPGRFSGRQFSNSRSEMNVSTLELGDSALYLCASSLGLTGGIYEQYFGPGTRLTVT.

The CDR3 region has the DNA TGCGCCAGCAGTCCCGACAGTTCATATGGCTACACCTTC. Amino acids: CASSPDSSYGYTF. The rearrangement uses TRBV5-1 and TRBJ1-2; D is possibly TRBD1 (5 bases). The CDR3 length is 13 residues. The germline V gene encodes CDR1 SGHRS and CDR2 YFSETQ. Between the trimmed V and J ends, which lost 5 bases and 5 bases, there was a span of 13 bases.

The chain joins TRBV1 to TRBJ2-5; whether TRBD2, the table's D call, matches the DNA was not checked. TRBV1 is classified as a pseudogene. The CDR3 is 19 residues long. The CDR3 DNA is TGCACCAGCAGCCAACTTCCGTGGGGTAGCGGGAGGGCCGGGGAGACCCAGTACTTC. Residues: CTSSQLPWGSGRAGETQYF.

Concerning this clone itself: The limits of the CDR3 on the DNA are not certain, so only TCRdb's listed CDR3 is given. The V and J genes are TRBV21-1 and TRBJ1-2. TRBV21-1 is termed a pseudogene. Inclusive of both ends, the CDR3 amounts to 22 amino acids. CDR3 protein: CASAKREYFCASSKALSLSYTF.